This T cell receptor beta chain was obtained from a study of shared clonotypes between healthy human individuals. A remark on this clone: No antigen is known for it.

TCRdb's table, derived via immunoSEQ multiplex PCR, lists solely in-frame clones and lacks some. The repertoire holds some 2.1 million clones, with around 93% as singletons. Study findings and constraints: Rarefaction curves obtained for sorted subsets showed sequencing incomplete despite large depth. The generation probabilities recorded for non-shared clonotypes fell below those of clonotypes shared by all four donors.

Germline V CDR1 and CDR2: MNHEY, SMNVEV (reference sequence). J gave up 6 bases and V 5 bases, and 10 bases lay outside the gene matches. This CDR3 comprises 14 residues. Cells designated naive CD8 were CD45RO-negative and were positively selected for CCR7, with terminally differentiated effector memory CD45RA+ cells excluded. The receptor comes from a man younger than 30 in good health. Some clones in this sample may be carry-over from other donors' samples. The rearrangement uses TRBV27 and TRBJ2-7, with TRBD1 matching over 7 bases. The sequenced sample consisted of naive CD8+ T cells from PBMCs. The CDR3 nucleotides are TGTGCCAGCAGTCCCTCCGGGACAGTCGCCGAGCAGTACTTC. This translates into CASSPSGTVAEQYF.